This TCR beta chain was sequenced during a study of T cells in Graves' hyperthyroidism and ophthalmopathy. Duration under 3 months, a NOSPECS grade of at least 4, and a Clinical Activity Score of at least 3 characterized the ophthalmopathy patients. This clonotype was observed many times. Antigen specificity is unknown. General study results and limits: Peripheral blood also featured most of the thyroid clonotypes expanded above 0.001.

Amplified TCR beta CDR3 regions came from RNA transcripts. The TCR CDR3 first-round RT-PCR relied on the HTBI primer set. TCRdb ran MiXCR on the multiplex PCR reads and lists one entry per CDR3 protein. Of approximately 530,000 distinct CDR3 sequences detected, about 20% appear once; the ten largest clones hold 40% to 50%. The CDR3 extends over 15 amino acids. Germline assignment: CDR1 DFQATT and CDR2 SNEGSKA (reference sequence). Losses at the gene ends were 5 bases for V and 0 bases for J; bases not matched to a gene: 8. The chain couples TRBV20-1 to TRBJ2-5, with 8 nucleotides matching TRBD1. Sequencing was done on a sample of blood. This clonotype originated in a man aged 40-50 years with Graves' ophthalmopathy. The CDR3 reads CSAEDREAYQETQYF. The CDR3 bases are TGCAGTGCTGAGGACAGGGAGGCGTACCAAGAGACCCAGTACTTC.